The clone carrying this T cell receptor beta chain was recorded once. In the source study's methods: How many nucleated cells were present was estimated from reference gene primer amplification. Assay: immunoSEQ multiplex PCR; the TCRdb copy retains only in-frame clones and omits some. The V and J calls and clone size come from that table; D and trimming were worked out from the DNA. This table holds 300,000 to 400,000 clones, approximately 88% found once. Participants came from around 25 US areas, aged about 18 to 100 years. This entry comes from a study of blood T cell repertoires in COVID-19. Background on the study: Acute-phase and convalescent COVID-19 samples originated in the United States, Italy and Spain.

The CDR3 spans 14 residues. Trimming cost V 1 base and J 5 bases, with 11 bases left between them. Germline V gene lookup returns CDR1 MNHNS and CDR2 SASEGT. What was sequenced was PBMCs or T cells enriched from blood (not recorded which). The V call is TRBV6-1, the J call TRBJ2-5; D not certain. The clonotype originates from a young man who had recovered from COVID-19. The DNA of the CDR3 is TGTGCCAGCAGTGAAGGGTCGGGTCGGGAGACCCAGTACTTC. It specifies CASSEGSGRETQYF.